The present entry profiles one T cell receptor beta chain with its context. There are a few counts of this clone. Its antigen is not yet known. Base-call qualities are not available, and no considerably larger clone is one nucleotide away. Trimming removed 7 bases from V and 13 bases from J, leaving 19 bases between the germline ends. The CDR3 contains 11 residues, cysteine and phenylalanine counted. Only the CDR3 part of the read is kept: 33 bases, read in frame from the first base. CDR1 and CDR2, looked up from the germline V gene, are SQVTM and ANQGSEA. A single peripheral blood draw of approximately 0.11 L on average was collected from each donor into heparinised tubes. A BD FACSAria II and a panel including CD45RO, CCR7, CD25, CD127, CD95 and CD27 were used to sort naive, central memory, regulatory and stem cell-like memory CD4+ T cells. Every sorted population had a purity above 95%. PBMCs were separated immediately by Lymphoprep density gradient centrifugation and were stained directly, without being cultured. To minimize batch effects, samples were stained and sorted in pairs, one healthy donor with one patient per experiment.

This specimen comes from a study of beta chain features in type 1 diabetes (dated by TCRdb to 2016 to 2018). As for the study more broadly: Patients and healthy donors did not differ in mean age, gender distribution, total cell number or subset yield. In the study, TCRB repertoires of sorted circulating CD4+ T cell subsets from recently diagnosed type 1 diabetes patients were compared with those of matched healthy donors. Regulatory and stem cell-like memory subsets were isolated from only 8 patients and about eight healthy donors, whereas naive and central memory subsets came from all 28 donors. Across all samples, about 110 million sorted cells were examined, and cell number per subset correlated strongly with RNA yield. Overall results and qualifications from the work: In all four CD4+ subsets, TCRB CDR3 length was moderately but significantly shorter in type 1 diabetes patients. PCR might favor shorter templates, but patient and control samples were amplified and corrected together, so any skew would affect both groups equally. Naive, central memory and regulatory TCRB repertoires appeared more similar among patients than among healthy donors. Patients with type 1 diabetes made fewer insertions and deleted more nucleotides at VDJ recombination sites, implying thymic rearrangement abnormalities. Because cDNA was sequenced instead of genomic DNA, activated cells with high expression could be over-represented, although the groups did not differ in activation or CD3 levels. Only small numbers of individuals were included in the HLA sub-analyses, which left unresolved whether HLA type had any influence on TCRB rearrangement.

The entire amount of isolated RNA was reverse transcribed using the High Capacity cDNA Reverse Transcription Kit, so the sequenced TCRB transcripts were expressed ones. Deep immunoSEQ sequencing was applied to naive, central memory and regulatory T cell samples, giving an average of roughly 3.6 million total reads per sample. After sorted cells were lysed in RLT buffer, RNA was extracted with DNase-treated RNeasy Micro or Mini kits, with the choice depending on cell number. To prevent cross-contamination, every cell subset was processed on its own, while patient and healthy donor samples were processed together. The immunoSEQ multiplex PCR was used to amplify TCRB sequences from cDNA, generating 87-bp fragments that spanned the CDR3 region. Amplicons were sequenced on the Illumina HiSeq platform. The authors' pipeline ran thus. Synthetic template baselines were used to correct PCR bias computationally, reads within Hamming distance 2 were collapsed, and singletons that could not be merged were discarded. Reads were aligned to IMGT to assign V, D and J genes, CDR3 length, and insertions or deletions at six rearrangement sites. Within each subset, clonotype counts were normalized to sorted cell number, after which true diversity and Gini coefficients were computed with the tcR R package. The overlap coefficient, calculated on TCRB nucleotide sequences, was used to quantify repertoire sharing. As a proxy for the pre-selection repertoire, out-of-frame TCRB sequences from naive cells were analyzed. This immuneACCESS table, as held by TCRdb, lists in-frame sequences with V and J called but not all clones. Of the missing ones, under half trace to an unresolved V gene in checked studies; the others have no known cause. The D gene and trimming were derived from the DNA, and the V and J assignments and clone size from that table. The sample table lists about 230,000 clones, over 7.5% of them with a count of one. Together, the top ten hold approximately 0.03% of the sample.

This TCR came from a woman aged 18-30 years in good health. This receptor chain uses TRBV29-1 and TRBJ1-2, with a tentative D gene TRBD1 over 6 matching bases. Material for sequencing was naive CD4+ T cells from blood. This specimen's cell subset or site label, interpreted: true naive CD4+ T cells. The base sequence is TGCAGCGCAGGAGCAGGGGCCCGGGGCACCTTC. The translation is CSAGAGARGTF.